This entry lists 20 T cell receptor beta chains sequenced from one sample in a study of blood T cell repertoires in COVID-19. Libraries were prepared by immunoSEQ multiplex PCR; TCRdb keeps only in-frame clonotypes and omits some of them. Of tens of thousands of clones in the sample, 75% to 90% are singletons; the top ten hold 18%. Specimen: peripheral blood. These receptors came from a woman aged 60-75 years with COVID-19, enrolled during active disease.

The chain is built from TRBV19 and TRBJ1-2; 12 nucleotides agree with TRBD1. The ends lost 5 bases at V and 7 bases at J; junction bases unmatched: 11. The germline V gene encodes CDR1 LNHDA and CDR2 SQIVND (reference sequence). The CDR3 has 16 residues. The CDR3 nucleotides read TGTGCCAGTAGTGGCCGGGACAGGGGGCGCGTCTTTGGCTACACCTTC. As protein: CASSGRDRGRVFGYTF.

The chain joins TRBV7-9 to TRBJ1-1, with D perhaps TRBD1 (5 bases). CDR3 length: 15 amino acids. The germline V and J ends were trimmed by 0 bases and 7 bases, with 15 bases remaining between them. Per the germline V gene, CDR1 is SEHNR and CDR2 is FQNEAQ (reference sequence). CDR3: CASSLAAGGTIEAFF. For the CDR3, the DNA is TGTGCCAGCAGCTTAGCGGCGGGGGGAACAATTGAAGCTTTCTTT.

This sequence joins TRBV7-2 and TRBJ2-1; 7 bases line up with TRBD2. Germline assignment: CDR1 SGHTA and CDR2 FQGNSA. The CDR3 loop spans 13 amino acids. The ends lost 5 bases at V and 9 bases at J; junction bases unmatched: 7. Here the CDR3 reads CASSGRLAGEQFF. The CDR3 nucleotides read TGTGCCAGCAGCGGTAGACTAGCCGGTGAGCAGTTCTTC.

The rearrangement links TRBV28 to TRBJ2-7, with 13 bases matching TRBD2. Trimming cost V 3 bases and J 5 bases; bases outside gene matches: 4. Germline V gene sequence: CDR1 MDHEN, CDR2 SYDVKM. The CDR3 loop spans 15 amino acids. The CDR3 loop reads CASSLSGTSGNEQYF. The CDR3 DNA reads TGTGCCAGCAGTTTGTCCGGGACTAGCGGGAACGAGCAGTACTTC.

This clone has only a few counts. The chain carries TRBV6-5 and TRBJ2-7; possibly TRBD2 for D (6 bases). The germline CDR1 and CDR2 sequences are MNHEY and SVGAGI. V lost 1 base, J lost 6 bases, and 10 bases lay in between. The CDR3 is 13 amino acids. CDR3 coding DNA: TGTGCCAGCAGTTACTTCCAGGGAGGCGAGCAGTACTTC. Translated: CASSYFQGGEQYF.

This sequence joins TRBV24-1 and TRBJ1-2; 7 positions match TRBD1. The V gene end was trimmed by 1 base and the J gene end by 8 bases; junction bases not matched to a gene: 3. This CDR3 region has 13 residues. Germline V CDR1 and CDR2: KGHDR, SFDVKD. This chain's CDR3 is CATSDLTTGGYTF. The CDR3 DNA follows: TGTGCCACCAGTGATTTAACGACAGGGGGCTACACCTTC.

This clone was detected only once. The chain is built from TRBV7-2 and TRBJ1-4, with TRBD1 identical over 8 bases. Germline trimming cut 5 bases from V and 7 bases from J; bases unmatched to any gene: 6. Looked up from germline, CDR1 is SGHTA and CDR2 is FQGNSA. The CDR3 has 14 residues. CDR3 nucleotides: TGTGCCAGCAGCCCACAGGGGGGTTCTGAAAAACTGTTTTTT. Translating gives CASSPQGGSEKLFF.

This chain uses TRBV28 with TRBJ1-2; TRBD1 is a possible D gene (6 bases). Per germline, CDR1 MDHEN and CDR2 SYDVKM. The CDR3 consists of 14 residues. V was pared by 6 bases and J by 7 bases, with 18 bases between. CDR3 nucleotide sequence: TGTGCCAGCAGGTCGGTCGGGACATGGGGTGGCTACACCTTC. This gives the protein CASRSVGTWGGYTF.

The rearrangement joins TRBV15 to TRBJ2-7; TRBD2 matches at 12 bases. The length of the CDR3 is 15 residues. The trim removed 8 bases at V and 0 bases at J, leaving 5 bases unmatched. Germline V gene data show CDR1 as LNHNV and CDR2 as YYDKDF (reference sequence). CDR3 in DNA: TGTGCCACCGGACTAGCGGGGATTAGCTCCTACGAGCAGTACTTC. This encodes CATGLAGISSYEQYF.

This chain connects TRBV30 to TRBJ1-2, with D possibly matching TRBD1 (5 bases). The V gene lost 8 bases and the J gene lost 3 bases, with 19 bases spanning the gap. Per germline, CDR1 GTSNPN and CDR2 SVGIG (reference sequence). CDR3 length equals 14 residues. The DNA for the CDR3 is TGTGCCCGGGTCGGGGGGAGTTTTGACTATGGCTACACCTTC. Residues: CARVGGSFDYGYTF.

Here the CDR3 reads CASSVVVAGGGNEQFF. The CDR3 nucleotides read TGTGCCAGCAGCGTAGTAGTAGCGGGAGGTGGCAATGAGCAGTTCTTC. V gene TRBV9 combines with J gene TRBJ2-1; TRBD2 matches 10 bases. The CDR3 length is 16 residues. With 0 bases clipped from V and 6 bases from J, the junction kept 6 bases outside the gene matches. CDR1 SGDLS and CDR2 YYNGEE come from the germline V gene.

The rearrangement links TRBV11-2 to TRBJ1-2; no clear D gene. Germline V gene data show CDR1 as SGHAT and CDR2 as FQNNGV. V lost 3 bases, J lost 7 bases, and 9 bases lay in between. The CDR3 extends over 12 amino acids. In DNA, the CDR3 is TGTGCCAGCAGCTTCACTGGAGGTGGCTACACCTTC. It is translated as CASSFTGGGYTF.

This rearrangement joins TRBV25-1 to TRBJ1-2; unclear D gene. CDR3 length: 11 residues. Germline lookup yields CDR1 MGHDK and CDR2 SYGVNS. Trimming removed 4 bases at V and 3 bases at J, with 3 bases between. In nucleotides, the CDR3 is TGTGCCAGCAGTGTATACTATGGCTACACCTTC. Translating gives CASSVYYGYTF.

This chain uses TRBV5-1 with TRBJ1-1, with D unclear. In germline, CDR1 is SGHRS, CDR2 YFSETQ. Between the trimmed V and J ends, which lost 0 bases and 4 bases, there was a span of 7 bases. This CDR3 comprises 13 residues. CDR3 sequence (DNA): TGCGCCAGCAGCTTGGACATGGTCACTGAAGCTTTCTTT. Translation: CASSLDMVTEAFF.

The CDR3 nucleotides are TGTGCCACCAGCGATACAGGTTACGAGCAGTACTTC. The encoded protein is CATSDTGYEQYF. J is TRBJ2-7 and V is TRBV24-1; TRBD1 is a possible D gene (5 bases). CDR3 length equals 12 residues. V was pared by 7 bases and J by 4 bases, with 10 bases between. Germline CDR1 and CDR2: KGHDR and SFDVKD.

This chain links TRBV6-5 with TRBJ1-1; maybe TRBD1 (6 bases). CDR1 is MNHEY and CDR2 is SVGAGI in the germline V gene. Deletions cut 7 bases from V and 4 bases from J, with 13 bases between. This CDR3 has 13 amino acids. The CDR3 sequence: CASKRGEGTEAFF. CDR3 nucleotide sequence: TGTGCCAGCAAAAGGGGGGAGGGCACTGAAGCTTTCTTT.

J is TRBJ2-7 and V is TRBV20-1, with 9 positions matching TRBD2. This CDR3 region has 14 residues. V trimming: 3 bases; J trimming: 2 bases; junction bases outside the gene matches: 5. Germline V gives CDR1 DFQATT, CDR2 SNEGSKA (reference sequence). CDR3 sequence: CSASFSGSAYEQYF. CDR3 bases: TGCAGTGCTAGTTTTAGCGGGAGCGCCTACGAGCAGTACTTC.

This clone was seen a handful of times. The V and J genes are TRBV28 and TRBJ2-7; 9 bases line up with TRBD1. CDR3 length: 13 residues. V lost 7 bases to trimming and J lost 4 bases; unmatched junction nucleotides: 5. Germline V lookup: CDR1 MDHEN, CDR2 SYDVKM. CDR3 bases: TGTGCCAGCAAAGGGACAGGGAGGTACGAGCAGTACTTC. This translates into CASKGTGRYEQYF.

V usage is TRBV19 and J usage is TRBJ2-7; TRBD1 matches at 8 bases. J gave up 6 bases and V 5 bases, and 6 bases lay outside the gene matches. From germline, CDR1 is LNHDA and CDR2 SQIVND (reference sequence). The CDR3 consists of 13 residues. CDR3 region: CASSPGQVGEQYF. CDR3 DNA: TGTGCCAGTAGTCCGGGACAGGTAGGCGAGCAGTACTTC.

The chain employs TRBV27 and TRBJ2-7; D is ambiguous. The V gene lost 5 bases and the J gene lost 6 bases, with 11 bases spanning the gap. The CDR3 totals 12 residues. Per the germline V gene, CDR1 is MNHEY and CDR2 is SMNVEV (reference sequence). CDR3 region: CASSAPRGEQYF. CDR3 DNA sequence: TGTGCCAGCAGTGCCCCACGAGGCGAGCAGTACTTC.